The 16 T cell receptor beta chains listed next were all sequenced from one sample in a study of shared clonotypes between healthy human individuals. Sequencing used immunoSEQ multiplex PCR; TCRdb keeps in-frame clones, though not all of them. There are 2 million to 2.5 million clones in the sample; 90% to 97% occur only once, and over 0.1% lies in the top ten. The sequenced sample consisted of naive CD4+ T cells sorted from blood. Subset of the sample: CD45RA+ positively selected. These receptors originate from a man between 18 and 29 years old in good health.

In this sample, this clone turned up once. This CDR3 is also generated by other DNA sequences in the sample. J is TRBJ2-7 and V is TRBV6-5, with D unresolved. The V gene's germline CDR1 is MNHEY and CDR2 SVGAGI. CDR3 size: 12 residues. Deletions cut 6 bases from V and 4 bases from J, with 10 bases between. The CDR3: CASRGRLYEQYF. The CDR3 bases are TGTGCCAGCAGGGGCAGACTTTACGAGCAGTACTTC.

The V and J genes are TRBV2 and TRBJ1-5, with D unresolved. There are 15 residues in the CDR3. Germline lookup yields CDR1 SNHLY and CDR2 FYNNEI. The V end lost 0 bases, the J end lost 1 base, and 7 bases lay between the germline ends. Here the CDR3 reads CASSEAGSSNQPQHF. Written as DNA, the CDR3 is TGTGCCAGCAGTGAAGCCGGGAGCAGCAATCAGCCCCAGCATTTT.

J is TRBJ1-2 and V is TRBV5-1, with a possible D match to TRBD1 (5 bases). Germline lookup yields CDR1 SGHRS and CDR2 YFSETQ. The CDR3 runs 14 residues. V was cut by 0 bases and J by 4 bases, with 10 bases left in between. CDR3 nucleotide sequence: TGCGCCAGCAGCTTGGATGGGGGTCCCTATGGCTACACCTTC. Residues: CASSLDGGPYGYTF.

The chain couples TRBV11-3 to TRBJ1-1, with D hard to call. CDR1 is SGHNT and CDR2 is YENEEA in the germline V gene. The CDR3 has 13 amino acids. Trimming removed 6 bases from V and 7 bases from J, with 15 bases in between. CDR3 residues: CASSPGRDREAFF. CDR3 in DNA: TGTGCCAGCAGTCCCGGCCGGGATCGTGAAGCTTTCTTT. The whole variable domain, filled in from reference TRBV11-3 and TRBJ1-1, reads EAGVVQSPRYKIIEKKQPVAFWCNPISGHNTLYWYLQNLGQGPELLIRYENEEAVDDSQLPKDRFSAERLKGVDSTLKIQPAELGDSAVYLCASSPGRDREAFFGQGTRLTVV.

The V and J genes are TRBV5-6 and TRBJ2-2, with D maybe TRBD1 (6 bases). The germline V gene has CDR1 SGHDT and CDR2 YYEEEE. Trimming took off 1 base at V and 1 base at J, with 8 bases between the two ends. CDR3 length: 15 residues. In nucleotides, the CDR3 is TGTGCCAGCAGCTTGCGACAGGTGAACACCGGGGAGCTGTTTTTT. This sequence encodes CASSLRQVNTGELFF.

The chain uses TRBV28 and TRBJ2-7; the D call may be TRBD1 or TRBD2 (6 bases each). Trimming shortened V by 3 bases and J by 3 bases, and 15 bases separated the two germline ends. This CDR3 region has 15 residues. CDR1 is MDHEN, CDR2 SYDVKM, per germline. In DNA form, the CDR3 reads TGTGCCAGCAGTTTCGTGGGGGGCGAAGGCTACGAGCAGTACTTC. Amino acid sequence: CASSFVGGEGYEQYF. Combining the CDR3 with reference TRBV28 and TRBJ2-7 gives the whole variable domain DVKVTQSSRYLVKRTGEKVFLECVQDMDHENMFWYRQDPGLGLRLIYFSYDVKMKEKGDIPEGYSVSREKKERFSLILESASTNQTSMYLCASSFVGGEGYEQYFGPGTRLTVT.

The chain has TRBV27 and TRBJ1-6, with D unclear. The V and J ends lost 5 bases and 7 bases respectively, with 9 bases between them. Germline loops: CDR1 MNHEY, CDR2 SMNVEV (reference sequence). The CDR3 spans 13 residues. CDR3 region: CASSPRLNSPLHF. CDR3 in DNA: TGTGCCAGCAGTCCCCGACTCAATTCACCCCTCCACTTT.

CDR3 sequence reads: CASSALAGGSDTQYF. The CDR3 DNA sequence: TGTGCCAGCAGCGCACTAGCGGGAGGATCAGATACGCAGTATTTT. The chain uses TRBV7-9 and TRBJ2-3; 12 bases are shared with TRBD2. The CDR3 runs to 15 residues. V was clipped by 5 bases and J by 4 bases; unmatched bases: 4. The germline CDR1 and CDR2 sequences are SEHNR and FQNEAQ (reference sequence).

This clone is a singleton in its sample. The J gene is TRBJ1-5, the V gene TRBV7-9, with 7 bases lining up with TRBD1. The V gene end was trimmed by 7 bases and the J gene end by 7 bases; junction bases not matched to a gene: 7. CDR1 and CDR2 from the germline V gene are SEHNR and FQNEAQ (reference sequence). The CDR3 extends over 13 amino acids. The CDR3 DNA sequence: TGTGCCAGCACCCAGGGGGGGAACCAGCCCCAGCATTTT. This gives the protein CASTQGGNQPQHF.

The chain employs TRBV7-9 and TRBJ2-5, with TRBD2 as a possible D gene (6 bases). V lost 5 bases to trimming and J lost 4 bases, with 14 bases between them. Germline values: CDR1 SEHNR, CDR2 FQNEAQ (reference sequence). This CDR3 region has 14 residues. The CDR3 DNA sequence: TGTGCCAGCAGCCGGGAGATTAATGGAGAGACCCAGTACTTC. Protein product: CASSREINGETQYF.

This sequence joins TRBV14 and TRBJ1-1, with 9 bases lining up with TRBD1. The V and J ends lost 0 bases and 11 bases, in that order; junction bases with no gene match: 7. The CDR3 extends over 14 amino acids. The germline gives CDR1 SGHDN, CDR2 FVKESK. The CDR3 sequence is CASSQDYRGRGAFF. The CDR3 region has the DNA TGTGCCAGCAGCCAAGATTACAGGGGGCGAGGGGCTTTCTTT. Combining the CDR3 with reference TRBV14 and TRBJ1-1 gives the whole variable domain EAGVTQFPSHSVIEKGQTVTLRCDPISGHDNLYWYRRVMGKEIKFLLHFVKESKQDESGMPNNRFLAERTGGTYSTLKVQPAELEDSGVYFCASSQDYRGRGAFFGQGTRLTVV.

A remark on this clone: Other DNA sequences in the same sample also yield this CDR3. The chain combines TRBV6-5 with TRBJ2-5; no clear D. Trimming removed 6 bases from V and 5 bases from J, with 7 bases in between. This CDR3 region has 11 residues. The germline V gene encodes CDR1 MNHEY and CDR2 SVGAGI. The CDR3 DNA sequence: TGTGCCAGCAGATGGCTCGAGACCCAGTACTTC. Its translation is CASRWLETQYF.

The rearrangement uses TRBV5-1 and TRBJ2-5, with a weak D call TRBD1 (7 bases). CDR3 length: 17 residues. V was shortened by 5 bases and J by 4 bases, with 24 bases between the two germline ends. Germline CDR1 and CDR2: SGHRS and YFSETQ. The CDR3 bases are TGCGCCAGCAGTCCGAAGGAGGGGGCGAGTATACGAGAGACCCAGTACTTC. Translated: CASSPKEGASIRETQYF.

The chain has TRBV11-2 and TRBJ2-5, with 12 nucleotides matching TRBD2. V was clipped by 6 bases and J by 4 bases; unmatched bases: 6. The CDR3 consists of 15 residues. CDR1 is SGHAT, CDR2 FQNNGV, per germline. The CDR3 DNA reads TGTGCCAGCAGTGACGCGGGACTAGCGGGAGAGACCCAGTACTTC. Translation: CASSDAGLAGETQYF.

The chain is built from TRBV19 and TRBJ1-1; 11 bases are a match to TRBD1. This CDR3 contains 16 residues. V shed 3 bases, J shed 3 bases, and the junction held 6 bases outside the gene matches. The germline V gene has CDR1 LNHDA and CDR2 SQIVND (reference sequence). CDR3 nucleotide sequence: TGTGCCAGTAGTATGAAGAGGGGACAGGGGGACACTGAAGCTTTCTTT. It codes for CASSMKRGQGDTEAFF.

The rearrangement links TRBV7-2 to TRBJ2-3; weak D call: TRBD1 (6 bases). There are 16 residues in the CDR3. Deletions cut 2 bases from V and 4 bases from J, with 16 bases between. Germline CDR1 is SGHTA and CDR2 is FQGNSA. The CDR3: CASSLPADPGADTQYF. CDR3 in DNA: TGTGCCAGCAGCTTACCAGCGGACCCAGGGGCAGATACGCAGTATTTT.